This TCR beta chain was sequenced for a study of human T cells and chemical hapten exposure. TCRdb itself ran the RACE reads through MiXCR, one entry per CDR3 protein. The sample contains approximately 41,000 distinct CDR3 sequences, 6.5% to 8% of which appear only once. Trimming stripped 4 bases from V and 0 bases from J, with 9 bases between. There are 14 residues in the CDR3. Looked up from germline, CDR1 is SGDLS and CDR2 is YYNGEE. Concerning this clonotype itself: Its antigen is undetermined.

Overall study results and limits: The study found expanded TCRs formed significantly more large CDR3 similarity clusters than controls.

Noted time point: pre-sensitization, week 0. Treatment described: therapeutic diphenylcyclopropenone sensitization with weekly scalp DPC. Whole blood, unfractionated, served as the material for total RNA extraction. The sample in question was whole blood, obtained in connection with sensitization to the hapten diphenylcyclopropenone (DPC). This clonotype originated in a woman aged 50 to 65 with alopecia areata. Some clones in this sample may be carry-over from other donors' samples. The V gene is TRBV9, the J gene TRBJ2-3; no firm D call. In nucleotides, the CDR3 is TGTGCCAGCAGCCTGTTGACTAGCACAGATACGCAGTATTTT. This sequence encodes CASSLLTSTDTQYF.